Listed here are 19 T cell receptor beta chains from one sample, sequenced in a study of T cell repertoires in cytomegalovirus infection (dated by TCRdb to about 2019). Sequencing used an Illumina HiSeq 1500. In TCRdb, the public reads were trimmed at Q25 with fastp and aligned with MiXCR, with productive beta chains retained. All rows with the same CDR3 protein become a single entry with the most common DNA and genes. The sample table contains a few hundred thousand distinct CDR3 sequences; only one count was recorded for about 29% of them. 20% of the sample rests with the top ten. Antigens for these TCRs are unknown. What the treatment or condition label conveys for this sample: in vitro stimulation with specific CMV peptide epitopes to enrich CMV-specific T cells. Sequencing used cultured PBMCs, obtained from culture after CMV antigen stimulation. The receptors were sampled from a human donor in good health (CMV status not recorded). Some clones in this sample may be carry-over from other donors' samples.

Only a few counts were recorded for this clonotype. V usage is TRBV7-8 and J usage is TRBJ2-1, with D possibly TRBD1 on 6 matching bases. The V end lost 3 bases, the J end lost 1 base, and 13 bases lay between the germline ends. Germline V gene lookup returns CDR1 SGHVS and CDR2 FQNEAQ. This CDR3 comprises 16 residues. This CDR3 is CASSFSRGPSYNEQFF. In DNA form, the CDR3 reads TGTGCCAGCAGCTTCAGCAGGGGCCCTTCCTACAATGAGCAGTTCTTC.

This chain links TRBV28 with TRBJ1-4, with D unresolved. The germline gives CDR1 MDHEN, CDR2 SYDVKM. The CDR3 is 15 residues long. The V and J ends lost 7 bases and 0 bases respectively, with 12 bases between them. The CDR3 DNA follows: TGTGCCAGCAAGGGCAGCCCTACAACTAATGAAAAACTGTTTTTT. This encodes CASKGSPTTNEKLFF.

There are a few counts of this clonotype. The rearrangement joins TRBV12-3 or TRBV12-4 to TRBJ2-7; 10 bases align to TRBD2. CDR3 length: 14 amino acids. Losses at the gene ends were 6 bases for V and 7 bases for J; bases not matched to a gene: 9. CDR3 coding DNA: TGTGCCAGCAGGAAGCGGGGGGGCCCGCTGGAGCAGTACTTC. Protein: CASRKRGGPLEQYF.

This clonotype was observed a handful of times. J is TRBJ1-4 and V is TRBV5-1; 8 positions agree with TRBD1. With 4 bases clipped from V and 6 bases from J, the junction kept 5 bases outside the gene matches. CDR1 is SGHRS, CDR2 YFSETQ, per germline. The CDR3 has 14 amino acids. The CDR3 DNA reads as TGCGCCAGCAGCCCAGGGGGCTCGGATGAAAAACTGTTTTTT. Protein product: CASSPGGSDEKLFF.

CDR3 region: CAISEGSGAGTGEQFF. Written as DNA, the CDR3 is TGTGCCATCAGTGAAGGCTCGGGGGCGGGTACTGGGGAGCAGTTCTTC. The chain uses TRBV10-3 and TRBJ2-1; TRBD1 or TRBD2 may be the D gene (6 bases each). Per germline, CDR1 ENHRY and CDR2 SYGVKD. This CDR3 is 16 amino acids long. The V end was cut by 3 bases, the J end by 10 bases, with 22 bases between.

This clonotype was seen just once. The V call is TRBV10-3, the J call TRBJ1-2; D may be TRBD1 (6 bases). V was clipped by 2 bases and J by 8 bases, with 21 bases between them. CDR3 length: 16 amino acids. Germline assignment: CDR1 ENHRY and CDR2 SYGVKD. CDR3 sequence (DNA): TGTGCCATCAGTGAGCCAGCCAGCCCCAGGGGCGGAGGCTACACCTTC. This translates into CAISEPASPRGGGYTF.

This clonotype showed up many times. The chain employs TRBV7-6 and TRBJ2-3; 8 bases align to TRBD1. The CDR3 is made up of 15 amino acids. J gave up 5 bases and V 0 bases, and 4 bases lay outside the gene matches. CDR1 is SGHVS, CDR2 FNYEAQ, per germline. This chain's CDR3 is CASSLAGDRKDTQYF. CDR3 bases: TGTGCCAGCAGCTTAGCTGGGGACAGGAAAGATACGCAGTATTTT.

This clonotype was detected a few times. The rearrangement joins TRBV28 to TRBJ2-7; 7 bases match TRBD1. The CDR3 has 15 amino acids. Per the germline V gene, CDR1 is MDHEN and CDR2 is SYDVKM. The V and J ends lost 6 bases and 0 bases, in that order; junction bases with no gene match: 8. CDR3 loop: CASSLDRRSSYEQYF. CDR3 nucleotides: TGTGCCAGCAGCTTGGACAGGCGAAGCTCCTACGAGCAGTACTTC. Full variable domain (remainder filled in from reference TRBV28 and TRBJ2-7): DVKVTQSSRYLVKRTGEKVFLECVQDMDHENMFWYRQDPGLGLRLIYFSYDVKMKEKGDIPEGYSVSREKKERFSLILESASTNQTSMYLCASSLDRRSSYEQYFGPGTRLTVT.

This clonotype was observed a few times. The chain employs TRBV18 and TRBJ1-6, with no clear D. Germline V CDR1 and CDR2: KGHSH, LQKENI. CDR3 size: 15 residues. V gave up 2 bases and J gave up 6 bases, with 11 bases separating them. The CDR3 region has the DNA TGTGCCAGCTCACCAGGGCAGGAACGTAATTCACCCCTCCACTTT. This codes for CASSPGQERNSPLHF.

The chain joins TRBV7-9 to TRBJ2-7; D ambiguous. This CDR3 has 16 amino acids. V was pared by 1 base and J by 0 bases, with 13 bases between. Germline-derived CDR1 and CDR2 are SEHNR and FQNEAQ (reference sequence). CDR3: CASSLGSSTRSYEQYF. DNA for the CDR3: TGTGCCAGCAGCTTAGGTTCGTCTACCCGCTCCTACGAGCAGTACTTC. The variable domain in full, with the rest retrieved from reference TRBV7-9 and TRBJ2-7, is DTGVSQNPRHKITKRGQNVTFRCDPISEHNRLYWYRQTLGQGPEFLTYFQNEAQLEKSRLLSDRFSAERPKGSFSTLEIQRTEQGDSAMYLCASSLGSSTRSYEQYFGPGTRLTVT.

The V call is TRBV4-1, the J call TRBJ2-5, with D maybe TRBD1 (5 bases). This CDR3 has 15 residues. V dropped 0 bases and J dropped 4 bases, with 12 bases sitting between them. The germline gives CDR1 MGHRA, CDR2 YSYEKL. The CDR3, as DNA: TGCGCCAGCAGCCAAGACCCTGGGCAGGGAGAGACCCAGTACTTC. Translated, it gives CASSQDPGQGETQYF.

The chain has TRBV19 and TRBJ2-1; D is perhaps TRBD1 (6 bases). The CDR3 has 15 amino acids. Germline lookup yields CDR1 LNHDA and CDR2 SQIVND (reference sequence). The V end lost 5 bases, the J end lost 2 bases, and 13 bases lay between the germline ends. CDR3 loop: CASSLLDSPYNEQFF. In DNA, the CDR3 is TGTGCCAGTAGTCTTCTGGACAGCCCCTACAATGAGCAGTTCTTC.

This clonotype turned up a few times. The chain has TRBV20-1 and TRBJ2-7; 7 bases agree with TRBD1. V lost 1 base, J lost 0 bases, and 12 bases stayed unmatched. Germline V gene sequence: CDR1 DFQATT, CDR2 SNEGSKA (reference sequence). The CDR3 spans 17 residues. The CDR3 is CSARVPPGQLSSYEQYF. In DNA, the CDR3 is TGCAGTGCTAGAGTACCCCCGGGACAGCTTAGCTCCTACGAGCAGTACTTC.

The chain employs TRBV7-8 and TRBJ2-3, with D tentatively TRBD1 (5 bases). The CDR3 is made up of 15 amino acids. CDR1 and CDR2 from the germline V gene are SGHVS and FQNEAQ. V lost 5 bases to trimming and J lost 2 bases, with 14 bases between them. CDR3 in amino acids: CASSDSGHYTDTQYF. CDR3 nucleotide sequence: TGTGCCAGCAGCGACTCAGGGCACTACACAGATACGCAGTATTTT.

The chain has TRBV4-1 and TRBJ1-2; perhaps TRBD1 as D (5 bases). The CDR3 is made up of 16 amino acids. The V gene lost 1 base and the J gene lost 2 bases, with 14 bases spanning the gap. From germline, CDR1 is MGHRA and CDR2 YSYEKL. The CDR3 region is CASSQVFVQVNYGYTF. Written as DNA, the CDR3 is TGCGCCAGCAGCCAAGTTTTTGTACAGGTCAACTATGGCTACACCTTC.

V usage is TRBV4-2 and J usage is TRBJ1-4, with D perhaps matching TRBD1 (6 bases). V was cut by 4 bases and J by 10 bases, with 19 bases left in between. Germline assignment: CDR1 LGHNA and CDR2 YNFKEQ. The CDR3 spans 15 residues. CDR3 residues: CASSPGATPKRKLFF. The CDR3 nucleotides read TGTGCCAGCAGCCCGGGGGCGACCCCCAAGCGAAAACTGTTTTTT.

This chain joins TRBV27 and TRBJ2-7; 7 bases line up with TRBD1. Trimming removed 5 bases from V and 5 bases from J; junction bases left unmatched: 9. Germline assignment: CDR1 MNHEY and CDR2 SMNVEV (reference sequence). The CDR3 contains 14 residues. Written as DNA, the CDR3 is TGTGCCAGCAGTACGCTGACAGGGAACCACGAGCAGTACTTC. Protein sequence: CASSTLTGNHEQYF.

V and J are TRBV6-6 and TRBJ1-5; no reliable D call. The CDR3 runs to 16 residues. Germline V gene lookup returns CDR1 MNHNY and CDR2 SVGAGI (reference sequence). The V end lost 8 bases, the J end lost 2 bases, and 19 bases lay between the germline ends. DNA of the CDR3: TGTGCCAGCCACGACCGGGAAGCCCTGGGCAATCAGCCCCAGCATTTT. This encodes CASHDREALGNQPQHF.

This clonotype was recorded many times. The chain joins TRBV7-3 to TRBJ1-2, with a tentative D call TRBD1 (6 bases). CDR3 length equals 15 residues. CDR1 is SGHTA, CDR2 FQGTGA, per germline. V gave up 2 bases and J gave up 4 bases, with 14 bases separating them. As DNA, the CDR3 is TGTGCCAGCAGCTTAGAGCTGGGGGGCGCCTATGGCTACACCTTC. Amino acid sequence: CASSLELGGAYGYTF.